What follows are 14 T cell receptor beta chains derived from one specimen sequenced in a study of Graves' ophthalmopathy and Graves' hyperthyroidism (dated by TCRdb to 2016 to 2019). The listed sequencing device is Illumina HiSeq 2000. TCR beta CDR3 regions were amplified from RNA transcripts for repertoire sequencing. A first-round RT-PCR used HTBI primers with the Qiagen OneStep RT-PCR kit, followed by a second-round multiplex PCR, size selection and purification. The public reads were reprocessed in TCRdb via fastp at Q25 and MiXCR, keeping in-frame beta chains. CDR3 protein sequences are deduplicated, and each keeps its most common genes and DNA. This sample has about 590,000 distinct CDR3 sequences in its table, and approximately 37% of those were observed once. About 4.2% of the sample lies in the top ten. The sequencing sample was made of peripheral blood or thyroid tissue (not recorded which). Source of these receptors: an adult man with Graves' hyperthyroidism.

The V and J genes are TRBV4-1 and TRBJ1-4; 9 bases are shared with TRBD1. Trimming took 1 base from V and 7 from J; bases not matched to a gene: 10. The germline V gene encodes CDR1 MGHRA and CDR2 YSYEKL. The CDR3 has 17 residues. The CDR3 nucleotides read TGCGCCAGCAGCCAAGTCTTTTCCGGGACAGGGTCTGAAAAACTGTTTTTT. Amino acid sequence: CASSQVFSGTGSEKLFF.

This clonotype has at least ten counts. In DNA form, the CDR3 reads TGCGCCAGCAGCCACAGGCCCTACGAGCAGTACTTC. Amino acid sequence: CASSHRPYEQYF. V and J are TRBV5-1 and TRBJ2-7, with TRBD1 as a possible D gene (5 bases). The V end was cut by 4 bases, the J end by 2 bases, with 7 bases between. This CDR3 has 12 amino acids. Germline V gene data show CDR1 as SGHRS and CDR2 as YFSETQ.

This clonotype was observed a few times. For the CDR3, the DNA is TGTGCCAGCAGCTTAGCATTCGAAAAACTGTTTTTT. It specifies CASSLAFEKLFF. The rearrangement links TRBV7-9 to TRBJ1-4; D is ambiguous. Trimming took off 0 bases at V and 8 bases at J, with 4 bases between the two ends. The CDR3 extends over 12 amino acids. CDR1 SEHNR and CDR2 FQNEAQ come from the germline V gene (reference sequence).

The rearrangement joins TRBV13 to TRBJ1-6, with D uncertain. This CDR3 spans 13 amino acids. V gave up 8 bases and J gave up 4 bases, with 9 bases separating them. Germline assignment: CDR1 PRHDT and CDR2 FYEKMQ (reference sequence). This CDR3 is CASVGQYNSPLHF. The DNA of the CDR3 is TGTGCCAGCGTAGGGCAGTATAATTCACCCCTCCACTTT.

This clonotype was counted between two and nine times. The chain couples TRBV4-1 to TRBJ2-7; D perhaps matches TRBD1 (6 bases). Trimming took off 0 bases at V and 7 bases at J, with 28 bases between the two ends. This CDR3 comprises 19 residues. Germline V CDR1 and CDR2: MGHRA, YSYEKL. The DNA for the CDR3 is TGCGCCAGCAGCCAAGATCGGGAACAGGCTGACAGGCCCACAGTGGAGCAGTACTTC. Amino acids: CASSQDREQADRPTVEQYF.

This clonotype showed up just once. This rearrangement joins TRBV2 to TRBJ1-2; D may be TRBD1 (6 bases). CDR1 is SNHLY, CDR2 FYNNEI, per germline. CDR3 length equals 11 residues. CDR3 DNA sequence: TGTGCTAGAGCGGACAGCTATGGCTACACCTTC. It yields the protein CARADSYGYTF.

This clonotype has a count of ten or more. The chain recombines TRBV7-8 with TRBJ2-7; D unresolved. Germline V lookup: CDR1 SGHVS, CDR2 FQNEAQ. CDR3 size: 14 residues. The V gene lost 0 bases and the J gene lost 2 bases, with 8 bases spanning the gap. CDR3 nucleotides: TGTGCCAGCAGCTTAGCGTCTAGTACCTACGAGCAGTACTTC. Its protein product is CASSLASSTYEQYF.

This clonotype was counted a few times. The chain combines TRBV10-2 with TRBJ2-1; possible D gene TRBD1, 5 bases. In germline, CDR1 is WSHSY, CDR2 SAAADI. V gave up 2 bases and J gave up 3 bases, with 5 bases separating them. The CDR3 length is 13 residues. CDR3 sequence (DNA): TGCGCCAGCAGTGAGGACAGCTACAATGAGCAGTTCTTC. Amino acids: CASSEDSYNEQFF.

This clonotype was observed a few times. This rearrangement joins TRBV29-1 to TRBJ2-3; 7 bases are a match to TRBD1. The CDR3 is 12 amino acids. The germline gives CDR1 SQVTM, CDR2 ANQGSEA. The J segment lost 8 bases and the V segment lost 8 bases, leaving 10 bases of the junction unmatched. CDR3 sequence reads: CSMGQLSPTQYF. The CDR3 DNA sequence: TGCAGCATGGGACAGTTGTCGCCTACGCAGTATTTT.

This clonotype has a count of ten or more. J is TRBJ1-1 and V is TRBV7-9; D may be TRBD1 (6 bases). CDR3 length: 12 amino acids. V was shortened by 5 bases and J by 6 bases, with 10 bases between the two germline ends. Per germline, CDR1 SEHNR and CDR2 FQNEAQ (reference sequence). This CDR3 reads CASSRDRPEAFF. For the CDR3, the DNA is TGTGCCAGCAGCCGTGACAGGCCTGAAGCTTTCTTT.

As for this clonotype: Being one base from a much bigger clone, this may be a read error. V and J are TRBV5-1 and TRBJ2-7; 12 nucleotides align to TRBD2. The CDR3 is 14 residues long. CDR1 and CDR2 (germline): SGHRS, YFSETQ. CDR3: CASSLLAGGDERYF. CDR3 nucleotide sequence: TGCGCCAGCAGCTTACTAGCGGGAGGCGACGAGCGGTACTTC.

The V gene is TRBV2, the J gene TRBJ2-1; no clear D gene. Trimming removed 6 bases at V and 10 bases at J, with 16 bases between. Germline V CDR1 and CDR2: SNHLY, FYNNEI. CDR3 length equals 13 residues. Written as DNA, the CDR3 is TGTGCCAGCAGCCCCAGTCGGGCGTGGGAGCAGTTCTTC. Translated: CASSPSRAWEQFF.

This clonotype was recorded at least ten times. The chain recombines TRBV6-5 with TRBJ2-5; 14 bases line up with TRBD2. The CDR3 sequence is 15 residues long. Per the germline V gene, CDR1 is MNHEY and CDR2 is SVGAGI. Losses at the gene ends were 6 bases for V and 4 bases for J; bases not matched to a gene: 4. The DNA for the CDR3 is TGTGCCAGCAGCGGGACTAGCGGGAGTGGAGAGACCCAGTACTTC. This translates into CASSGTSGSGETQYF.

The chain links TRBV7-2 to TRBJ2-6; D is unclear. The V end was cut by 2 bases, the J end by 0 bases, with 8 bases between. Looked up from germline, CDR1 is SGHTA and CDR2 is FQGNSA. The CDR3 contains 16 residues. CDR3 in amino acids: CASSLTASSGANVLTF. Written as DNA, the CDR3 is TGTGCCAGCAGCTTAACAGCTAGCTCTGGGGCCAACGTCCTGACTTTC.